The 31 T cell receptor beta chains below were found in one sample sequenced in a study of OX40 agonist ivuxolimab in advanced cancers. Profiled with immunoSEQ multiplex PCR; TCRdb holds only in-frame clones, not every one. The table has some 100,000 clones, around 91% seen once. Sequences were derived from CD4+ or CD8+ T cells sorted from blood, sampled in a trial of the OX40 agonist ivuxolimab. The receptors come from an adult with an advanced solid tumor such as melanoma, head and neck, liver or kidney cancer.

The rearrangement links TRBV19 to TRBJ1-5; D perhaps matches TRBD1 (5 bases). Germline assignment: CDR1 LNHDA and CDR2 SQIVND (reference sequence). The CDR3 is made up of 15 amino acids. V lost 3 bases, J lost 0 bases, and 9 bases lay in between. CDR3 residues: CASSMGGDSNQPQHF. In DNA, the CDR3 is TGTGCCAGTAGTATGGGGGGAGATAGCAATCAGCCCCAGCATTTT.

The V and J genes are TRBV9 and TRBJ2-1; D possibly corresponds to TRBD1 (5 bases). Trimming took off 4 bases at V and 3 bases at J, with 14 bases between the two ends. Germline V gives CDR1 SGDLS, CDR2 YYNGEE. CDR3 length: 15 residues. The CDR3 spells CASSLGASIYNEQFF. CDR3 coding DNA: TGTGCCAGCAGCCTTGGGGCCTCTATCTACAATGAGCAGTTCTTC.

This clone has just one count. The gene calls are TRBV4-2 and TRBJ1-1, with 7 bases matching TRBD1. This CDR3 is 16 amino acids long. Germline V gives CDR1 LGHNA, CDR2 YNFKEQ. J was trimmed by 5 bases and V by 1 base; bases with no gene match: 10. The CDR3 DNA is TGTGCCAGCAGCCAAGGGAGGGCGACAGGGAGGACTGAAGCTTTCTTT. It encodes CASSQGRATGRTEAFF.

The CDR3 DNA is TGTGCCAGCAGCTTCGAGAGGCGACAGAACTACGAGCAGTACTTC. It is translated as CASSFERRQNYEQYF. The rearrangement links TRBV7-9 to TRBJ2-7; tentative D call: TRBD1 (5 bases). The CDR3 runs to 15 residues. V dropped 3 bases and J dropped 3 bases, with 15 bases sitting between them. CDR1 is SEHNR and CDR2 is FQNEAQ in the germline V gene (reference sequence).

The DNA for the CDR3 is TGTGCCAGCTCGAGGGACACACTCACAACTAATGAAAAACTGTTTTTT. This codes for CASSRDTLTTNEKLFF. The chain combines TRBV18 with TRBJ1-4, with D tentatively TRBD1 (6 bases). V was shortened by 6 bases and J by 0 bases, with 14 bases between the two germline ends. This CDR3 has 16 amino acids. The germline V gene has CDR1 KGHSH and CDR2 LQKENI.

V and J are TRBV7-3 and TRBJ2-1; no clear D. From germline, CDR1 is SGHTA and CDR2 FQGTGA. Trimming removed 5 bases from V and 8 bases from J, with 16 bases in between. CDR3 length: 14 residues. For the CDR3, the DNA is TGTGCCAGCAGCCCAGAAGGCAGCGACGATGAGCAGTTCTTC. Translated: CASSPEGSDDEQFF. The full variable domain, in which reference TRBV7-3 and TRBJ2-1 provide the parts outside the CDR3, is GAGVSQTPSNKVTEKGKYVELRCDPISGHTALYWYRQSLGQGPEFLIYFQGTGAADDSGLPNDRFFAVRPEGSVSTLKIQRTERGDSAVYLCASSPEGSDDEQFFGPGTRLTVL.

J is TRBJ1-2 and V is TRBV4-3; 9 nucleotides match TRBD1. Germline V lookup: CDR1 LGHNA, CDR2 YSLEER. The CDR3 has 15 residues. J lost 3 bases, V lost 4 bases, and 6 bases had no gene match. The CDR3 coding sequence is TGCGCCAGCAGCCCAGGACAGGGGTTAGACTATGGCTACACCTTC. Residues: CASSPGQGLDYGYTF.

This sequence joins TRBV30 and TRBJ1-5, with 8 bases that match TRBD1. This CDR3 comprises 15 residues. V was pared by 0 bases and J by 6 bases, with 7 bases of the junction left unmatched. Germline V gives CDR1 GTSNPN, CDR2 SVGIG (reference sequence). The DNA of the CDR3 is TGTGCCTGGAGTGTAGCTGGACAGGGCCCTCAGCCCCAGCATTTT. It codes for CAWSVAGQGPQPQHF.

This sequence joins TRBV5-1 and TRBJ1-5, with 7 positions matching TRBD1. The CDR3 extends over 14 amino acids. Germline V gives CDR1 SGHRS, CDR2 YFSETQ. V was clipped by 2 bases and J by 7 bases; unmatched bases: 6. CDR3 in amino acids: CASSLGQAGQPQHF. The CDR3 nucleotides read TGCGCCAGCAGCTTAGGACAGGCGGGACAGCCCCAGCATTTT. Full variable domain (remainder filled in from reference TRBV5-1 and TRBJ1-5): KAGVTQTPRYLIKTRGQQVTLSCSPISGHRSVSWYQQTPGQGLQFLFEYFSETQRNKGNFPGRFSGRQFSNSRSEMNVSTLELGDSALYLCASSLGQAGQPQHFGDGTRLSIL.

The rearrangement joins TRBV4-1 to TRBJ2-1, with 8 bases matching TRBD1. The V gene end was trimmed by 4 bases and the J gene end by 8 bases; junction bases not matched to a gene: 13. This CDR3 contains 16 residues. The V gene's germline CDR1 is MGHRA and CDR2 YSYEKL. CDR3 region: CASSRLPGQGWDEQFF. CDR3 sequence (DNA): TGCGCCAGCAGCCGCCTTCCCGGACAGGGTTGGGATGAGCAGTTCTTC.

The V and J genes are TRBV9 and TRBJ2-3; 11 bases map to TRBD2. This CDR3 region has 16 residues. From germline, CDR1 is SGDLS and CDR2 YYNGEE. The trim removed 4 bases at V and 6 bases at J, leaving 10 bases unmatched. The CDR3 spells CASSFIAGGSIDTQYF. DNA of the CDR3: TGTGCCAGCAGCTTTATAGCGGGAGGGTCGATTGATACGCAGTATTTT.

V usage is TRBV4-2 and J usage is TRBJ2-1, with TRBD2 matching 9 bases. Trimming at V came to 4 bases and at J to 4 bases, leaving 5 bases not matched to a gene. Germline V gene data show CDR1 as LGHNA and CDR2 as YNFKEQ. The CDR3 has 15 amino acids. CDR3 in amino acids: CASSPPAGGYNEQFF. Here the CDR3 DNA reads TGTGCCAGCAGCCCCCCTGCGGGAGGGTACAATGAGCAGTTCTTC.

The CDR3 region has the DNA TGTGCCAGCATATATAGGACAGGAGATCATCAGCCCCAGCATTTT. Protein: CASIYRTGDHQPQHF. This chain links TRBV6-5 with TRBJ1-5; TRBD1 agrees at 7 bases. J gave up 5 bases and V 7 bases, and 11 bases lay outside the gene matches. The CDR3 totals 15 residues. Germline loops: CDR1 MNHEY, CDR2 SVGAGI.

The chain couples TRBV4-1 to TRBJ1-3; tentatively, D is TRBD1 (5 bases). Germline CDR1 and CDR2: MGHRA and YSYEKL. CDR3 length: 16 amino acids. V was pared by 0 bases and J by 1 base, with 10 bases between. In DNA, the CDR3 is TGCGCCAGCAGCCAAGAGGGCAGGGAGTCTGGAAACACCATATATTTT. Translating it yields CASSQEGRESGNTIYF.

With regard to this clone: The junction departs from germline at one end; a sequencing error may be responsible. The CDR3 here is CASSLGQGVLNEKLFF. CDR3 bases: TGCGCCAGCAGTTTGGGGCAGGGGGTCCTTAATGAAAAACTGTTTTTT. The V call is TRBV5-1, the J call TRBJ1-4, with TRBD1 identical over 7 bases. Germline V CDR1 and CDR2: SGHRS, YFSETQ. This CDR3 comprises 16 residues.

CDR3 residues: CASSGGLAGVLGLYEQYF. Here the CDR3 DNA reads TGTGCCAGCAGCGGGGGACTAGCGGGAGTGTTGGGTTTGTACGAGCAGTACTTC. This sequence joins TRBV9 and TRBJ2-7; 14 bases match TRBD2. Germline V gives CDR1 SGDLS, CDR2 YYNGEE. Trimming at V came to 3 bases and at J to 4 bases, leaving 12 bases not matched to a gene. The CDR3 runs 18 residues.

The V gene is TRBV19, the J gene TRBJ2-1; 9 bases are a match to TRBD2. Trimming took 0 bases from V and 5 from J; bases not matched to a gene: 5. CDR1 and CDR2 from the germline V gene are LNHDA and SQIVND (reference sequence). There are 16 residues in the CDR3. The CDR3 spells CASSIDFLAGNNEQFF. CDR3 DNA sequence: TGTGCCAGTAGTATAGATTTTCTAGCGGGAAACAATGAGCAGTTCTTC.

In this sample, this clone turned up once. J is TRBJ1-5 and V is TRBV19; D is perhaps TRBD1 (5 bases). Germline values: CDR1 LNHDA, CDR2 SQIVND (reference sequence). The CDR3 totals 15 residues. Between the trimmed V and J ends, which lost 1 base and 0 bases, there was a span of 7 bases. Written as DNA, the CDR3 is TGTGCCAGTAGTATAGGGACACATAGCAATCAGCCCCAGCATTTT. Translating it yields CASSIGTHSNQPQHF.

The chain is built from TRBV7-3 and TRBJ2-3; the D gene is possibly TRBD2 (6 bases). The V and J ends lost 2 bases and 1 base respectively, with 10 bases between them. Per germline, CDR1 SGHTA and CDR2 FQGTGA. This CDR3 contains 15 residues. Here the CDR3 reads CASSLWGTGTDTQYF. For the CDR3, the DNA is TGTGCCAGCAGCTTATGGGGGACTGGCACAGATACGCAGTATTTT. The whole variable domain, filled in from reference TRBV7-3 and TRBJ2-3, reads GAGVSQTPSNKVTEKGKYVELRCDPISGHTALYWYRQSLGQGPEFLIYFQGTGAADDSGLPNDRFFAVRPEGSVSTLKIQRTERGDSAVYLCASSLWGTGTDTQYFGPGTRLTVL.

The V gene is TRBV10-3, the J gene TRBJ2-3, with D tentatively TRBD2 (6 bases). V lost 4 bases to trimming and J lost 0 bases, with 14 bases between them. Per germline, CDR1 ENHRY and CDR2 SYGVKD. The CDR3 has 16 amino acids. The CDR3 nucleotides are TGTGCCATCAGTGCACTAGCAGAAGCTAGCACAGATACGCAGTATTTT. Its protein is CAISALAEASTDTQYF.

V gene TRBV13 combines with J gene TRBJ1-2; 9 bases agree with TRBD1. V lost 6 bases, J lost 7 bases, and 12 bases stayed unmatched. The CDR3 is 15 amino acids. Per germline, CDR1 PRHDT and CDR2 FYEKMQ (reference sequence). The CDR3 nucleotides read TGTGCCAGCAGTGCTCTGGTCGGGACAGGGATTGGCTACACCTTC. This gives the protein CASSALVGTGIGYTF.

The gene calls are TRBV11-2 and TRBJ2-5; no definite D call. Per the germline V gene, CDR1 is SGHAT and CDR2 is FQNNGV. This CDR3 is built from 13 residues. V lost 5 bases, J lost 2 bases, and 9 bases lay in between. The CDR3 sequence: CASSRDSQETQYF. The CDR3 DNA reads as TGTGCCAGCAGCCGAGACTCGCAAGAGACCCAGTACTTC.

This rearrangement joins TRBV11-3 to TRBJ2-7; no firm D call. The CDR3 loop spans 15 amino acids. The V gene's germline CDR1 is SGHNT and CDR2 YENEEA. Trimming stripped 5 bases from V and 2 bases from J, with 16 bases between. The DNA for the CDR3 is TGTGCCAGCAGCGAGCCTAGAGGTGTCGCCTACGAGCAGTACTTC. Amino acid sequence: CASSEPRGVAYEQYF.

The chain combines TRBV9 with TRBJ2-3; 12 nucleotides agree with TRBD2. This CDR3 is built from 17 residues. Germline assignment: CDR1 SGDLS and CDR2 YYNGEE. Germline trimming cut 6 bases from V and 1 base from J; bases unmatched to any gene: 9. The CDR3 region has the DNA TGTGCCAGCACTCCTTCTAGCGGGAGGGCCGGCACAGATACGCAGTATTTT. It translates to CASTPSSGRAGTDTQYF.

The CDR3 loop is CSVEERSREETQYF. In DNA, the CDR3 is TGCAGCGTTGAAGAAAGGTCGCGAGAGGAGACCCAGTACTTC. J is TRBJ2-5 and V is TRBV29-1, with unresolved D. V gave up 0 bases and J gave up 5 bases, with 13 bases separating them. Germline V CDR1 and CDR2: SQVTM, ANQGSEA. This CDR3 comprises 14 residues.

J is TRBJ2-7 and V is TRBV4-3, with TRBD2 as a possible D gene (5 bases). The CDR3 is 15 amino acids. Germline lookup yields CDR1 LGHNA and CDR2 YSLEER. Deletions cut 0 bases from V and 5 bases from J, with 14 bases between. The CDR3 sequence: CASSQDGQALDEQYF. CDR3 sequence (DNA): TGCGCCAGCAGCCAAGATGGGCAGGCACTAGACGAGCAGTACTTC.

The chain recombines TRBV7-9 with TRBJ2-5, with 11 bases identical to TRBD1. Germline assignment: CDR1 SEHNR and CDR2 FQNEAQ (reference sequence). CDR3 length equals 16 residues. The junction had 4 bases not matched to a gene; V was cut back by 4 bases and J by 0 bases. CDR3 residues: CASSSGQGAYQETQYF. For the CDR3, the DNA is TGTGCCAGCAGCTCCGGACAGGGGGCCTACCAAGAGACCCAGTACTTC.

The gene calls are TRBV19 and TRBJ1-5, with D perhaps TRBD1 (5 bases). This CDR3 is built from 13 residues. The germline gives CDR1 LNHDA, CDR2 SQIVND (reference sequence). With 3 bases removed from V and 6 bases from J, the gap between germline ends came to 9 bases. The DNA of the CDR3 is TGTGCCAGTAGTATTGGGGGACCTCAGCCCCAGCATTTT. This sequence encodes CASSIGGPQPQHF.

The genes are TRBV11-3 and TRBJ2-7; 9 bases are a match to TRBD2. The CDR3 sequence is 17 residues long. Germline V gives CDR1 SGHNT, CDR2 YENEEA. V lost 1 base and J lost 0; bases outside the gene matches: 7. In DNA, the CDR3 is TGTGCCAGCAGCTTAGCCCTAGCGGGACCGAGCTCCTACGAGCAGTACTTC. This translates into CASSLALAGPSSYEQYF.

The chain carries TRBV5-1 and TRBJ2-1; TRBD2 aligns across 7 bases. V dropped 2 bases and J dropped 0; count of bases not matched to a gene: 5. The CDR3 covers 16 residues. Germline V lookup: CDR1 SGHRS, CDR2 YFSETQ. As DNA, the CDR3 is TGCGCCAGCAGCTTTACTGGCGGGAGCTCCTACAATGAGCAGTTCTTC. Translating gives CASSFTGGSSYNEQFF.

The V gene is TRBV19, the J gene TRBJ1-5, with D perhaps matching TRBD1 (5 bases). The CDR3 length is 19 residues. Germline values: CDR1 LNHDA, CDR2 SQIVND (reference sequence). Trimming left V 4 bases short and J 1 base short, with 23 bases between. The CDR3 here is CASSRWIQGPAGSNQPQHF. In DNA, the CDR3 is TGTGCCAGTAGTAGATGGATTCAGGGACCCGCGGGGAGCAATCAGCCCCAGCATTTT.